This section outlines one TCR beta chain sequence together with its context. The method was immunoSEQ multiplex PCR; TCRdb's version includes in-frame clones alone and lacks a portion of them. The sample has 95,000 to 100,000 clones, 90% to 97% seen once; the top ten hold about 0.23%. This record comes from a study of technical replicates of blood from several donors. With 8 bases removed from V and 7 bases from J, the gap between germline ends came to 15 bases. The length of the CDR3 is 12 residues. The germline CDR1 and CDR2 sequences are SGHAT and FQNNGV. The TCR sequence derives from a human donor in good health. This chain links TRBV11-2 with TRBJ2-7; D ambiguous. The source material was T cells isolated from PBMCs. The CDR3 is CASQPAHGEQYF. Written as DNA, the CDR3 is TGTGCCAGCCAACCTGCCCACGGGGAGCAGTACTTC.